The 15 T cell receptor beta chains presented below share a single source sample, sequenced in a study of T cell repertoires in cytomegalovirus infection. From the reads, TCRdb called clonotypes with MiXCR, one entry per CDR3 protein. The data show approximately 990,000 distinct CDR3 sequences, about 33% seen once. Which antigens these TCRs recognize remains unknown. Here the sequenced sample was cultured CD8+ T cells from PBMCs, taken from culture after CMV antigen stimulation. These receptors all stem from a human donor in good health (CMV status not recorded). Some clones in this sample may be carry-over from other donors' samples.

This clonotype was counted only a few times. The chain uses TRBV27 and TRBJ2-1; D may be TRBD1 (5 bases). Germline CDR1 reads MNHEY; CDR2 reads SMNVEV (reference sequence). CDR3 length: 15 residues. V gave up 10 bases and J gave up 6 bases, with 22 bases separating them. The CDR3 region has the DNA TGTGCCACCCGTCTTACAGGAGTTCCCTTCAATGAGCAGTTCTTC. Its translation: CATRLTGVPFNEQFF.

Ten or more counts support this clonotype. J is TRBJ1-5 and V is TRBV7-9; 7 bases agree with TRBD1. V lost 4 bases and J lost 4; bases outside the gene matches: 7. Germline V lookup: CDR1 SEHNR, CDR2 FQNEAQ (reference sequence). The CDR3 runs to 15 residues. The CDR3: CASSSHDRENQPQHF. DNA for the CDR3: TGTGCCAGCAGCTCCCACGACAGGGAGAATCAGCCCCAGCATTTT.

This clonotype showed up just once. V and J are TRBV20-1 and TRBJ1-1; D gene ambiguous. Germline V gene data show CDR1 as DFQATT and CDR2 as SNEGSKA (reference sequence). This CDR3 has 13 residues. The ends were cut back, 0 bases at V and 5 bases at J, with 10 bases in the middle. The CDR3 DNA reads as TGCAGTGCTAGAGAGGCCCCGATGACTGAAGCTTTCTTT. Translation: CSAREAPMTEAFF.

Of note for this clonotype: The germline gene is not matched at one end of the junction; a read error may be the cause. The CDR3 region has the DNA TGTGCCAGCAACTTAAATTGGGACTATTTCGCCGGGGAGCTGTTTTTT. Amino acid sequence: CASNLNWDYFAGELFF. The rearrangement uses TRBV7-2 and TRBJ2-2; TRBD2 matches at 7 bases. The CDR3 is 16 residues long. Germline CDR1 reads SGHTA; CDR2 reads FQGNSA.

This clonotype was seen a handful of times. In nucleotides, the CDR3 is TGTGCCAGCGGGCCGGGGGAGACCCAGTACTTC. Its translation is CASGPGETQYF. The chain employs TRBV6-5 and TRBJ2-5; D is perhaps TRBD2 (5 bases). Trimming took off 8 bases at V and 5 bases at J, with 9 bases between the two ends. The germline gives CDR1 MNHEY, CDR2 SVGAGI. The CDR3 runs to 11 residues.

This clonotype has a handful of counts. This rearrangement joins TRBV6-2 or TRBV6-3 to TRBJ1-1, with 7 bases aligning to TRBD1. V lost 2 bases to trimming and J lost 0 bases; unmatched junction nucleotides: 9. Germline-derived CDR1 and CDR2 are MNHEY and SVGEGT. This CDR3 region has 17 residues. The CDR3 loop is CASSYKGGSRLNTEAFF. CDR3 nucleotide sequence: TGTGCCAGCAGTTACAAAGGGGGCTCACGGCTGAACACTGAAGCTTTCTTT.

The CDR3 DNA reads as TGTGCCAGCAGCTTGTATAACAGGGGGCGAAATTCACCCCTCCACTTT. It codes for CASSLYNRGRNSPLHF. The V and J genes are TRBV11-2 and TRBJ1-6; 9 nucleotides line up with TRBD1. Trimming cost V 3 bases and J 7 bases; bases outside gene matches: 7. The CDR3 is made up of 16 amino acids. The germline V gene encodes CDR1 SGHAT and CDR2 FQNNGV.

This sequence joins TRBV6-5 and TRBJ1-5; 8 bases agree with TRBD1. The CDR3 runs 15 residues. V was clipped by 5 bases and J by 4 bases; unmatched bases: 7. Germline V gene lookup returns CDR1 MNHEY and CDR2 SVGAGI. CDR3 in DNA: TGTGCCAGCAGTGAGATATACAGGGGGAATCAGCCCCAGCATTTT. Encoded protein: CASSEIYRGNQPQHF.

This chain links TRBV20-1 with TRBJ2-5; 8 bases map to TRBD1. CDR1 DFQATT and CDR2 SNEGSKA come from the germline V gene (reference sequence). The trim removed 6 bases at V and 4 bases at J, leaving 22 bases unmatched. CDR3 size: 18 residues. The DNA for the CDR3 is TGCAGTGCAACGGACAGGGCCATTGGTTTATGGAGGGTAGAGACCCAGTACTTC. This gives the protein CSATDRAIGLWRVETQYF.

V is TRBV9 and J is TRBJ2-3; 7 bases line up with TRBD1. Germline CDR1 and CDR2: SGDLS and YYNGEE. The CDR3 is made up of 15 amino acids. Trimming cost V 0 bases and J 4 bases; bases outside gene matches: 5. CDR3 sequence: CASSVADRAADTQYF. For the CDR3, the DNA is TGTGCCAGCAGCGTAGCTGACAGGGCAGCAGATACGCAGTATTTT. Together with reference TRBV9 and TRBJ2-3, the CDR3 gives the full variable domain: DSGVTQTPKHLITATGQRVTLRCSPRSGDLSVYWYQQSLDQGLQFLIQYYNGEERAKGNILERFSAQQFPDLHSELNLSSLELGDSALYFCASSVADRAADTQYFGPGTRLTVL.

The sample holds one count of this clonotype. One end of the junction does not line up with germline, which may come from a read error. J is TRBJ2-3 and V is TRBV11-2; 8 nucleotides align to TRBD1. The CDR3 length is 13 residues. CDR1 is SGHAT, CDR2 FQNNGV, per germline. The CDR3 DNA follows: TGTGTCAGCCGGGACAGGCACACAGATACGCAGTATTTT. It specifies CVSRDRHTDTQYF.

V gene TRBV5-6 combines with J gene TRBJ2-7; a possible D gene is TRBD1 (5 bases). CDR1 is SGHDT, CDR2 YYEEEE, per germline. This CDR3 region has 12 residues. Between the trimmed V and J ends, which lost 2 bases and 7 bases, there was a span of 10 bases. The CDR3 region has the DNA TGTGCCAGCAGCTTAGGGGCAGAGGAGCAGTACGTC. Protein: CASSLGAEEQYV.

This clonotype was counted between two and nine times. The chain recombines TRBV6-1 with TRBJ1-1; a weak D match, TRBD1 (5 bases). The CDR3 contains 11 residues. Germline-derived CDR1 and CDR2 are MNHNS and SASEGT. Trimming removed 6 bases at V and 10 bases at J, with 12 bases between. CDR3 nucleotide sequence: TGTGCCAGCAGCCCCGGGACCCGAGCTTTCTTT. Its translation: CASSPGTRAFF.

This clonotype has a count of ten or more. J is TRBJ2-1 and V is TRBV7-3; TRBD2 matches 9 bases. This CDR3 region has 17 residues. Germline V gene sequence: CDR1 SGHTA, CDR2 FQGTGA. V lost 5 bases and J lost 0; bases outside the gene matches: 8. The CDR3 nucleotides are TGTGCCAGCAGCCCGAGCGGGGGGCTAAGCTCCTACAATGAGCAGTTCTTC. Translation: CASSPSGGLSSYNEQFF.

Only a few counts were recorded for this clonotype. This chain joins TRBV7-9 and TRBJ1-6; TRBD1 matches 9 bases. The CDR3 spans 17 residues. J was trimmed by 9 bases and V by 2 bases; bases with no gene match: 11. CDR1 SEHNR and CDR2 FQNEAQ come from the germline V gene (reference sequence). CDR3 DNA sequence: TGTGCCAGCAGCTTAATCGTCACCGGGACAGGGAGTTCACCCCTCCACTTT. Protein product: CASSLIVTGTGSSPLHF.